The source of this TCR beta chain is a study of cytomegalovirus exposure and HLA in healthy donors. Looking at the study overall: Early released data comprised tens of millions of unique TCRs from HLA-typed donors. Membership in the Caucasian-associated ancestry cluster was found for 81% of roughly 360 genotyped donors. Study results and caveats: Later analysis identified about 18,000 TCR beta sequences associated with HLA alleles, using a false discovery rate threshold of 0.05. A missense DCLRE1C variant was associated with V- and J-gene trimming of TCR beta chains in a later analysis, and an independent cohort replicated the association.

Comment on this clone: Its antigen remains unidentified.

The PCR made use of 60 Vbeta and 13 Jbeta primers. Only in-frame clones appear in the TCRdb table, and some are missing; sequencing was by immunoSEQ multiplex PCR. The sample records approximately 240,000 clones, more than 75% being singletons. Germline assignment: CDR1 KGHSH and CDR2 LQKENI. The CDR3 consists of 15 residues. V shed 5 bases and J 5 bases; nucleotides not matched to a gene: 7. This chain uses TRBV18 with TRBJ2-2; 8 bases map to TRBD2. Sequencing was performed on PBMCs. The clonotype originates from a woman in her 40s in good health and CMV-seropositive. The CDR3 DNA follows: TGTGCCAGCTCATCATTAGCGGGAAGGACCGGGGAGCTGTTTTTT. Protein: CASSSLAGRTGELFF.